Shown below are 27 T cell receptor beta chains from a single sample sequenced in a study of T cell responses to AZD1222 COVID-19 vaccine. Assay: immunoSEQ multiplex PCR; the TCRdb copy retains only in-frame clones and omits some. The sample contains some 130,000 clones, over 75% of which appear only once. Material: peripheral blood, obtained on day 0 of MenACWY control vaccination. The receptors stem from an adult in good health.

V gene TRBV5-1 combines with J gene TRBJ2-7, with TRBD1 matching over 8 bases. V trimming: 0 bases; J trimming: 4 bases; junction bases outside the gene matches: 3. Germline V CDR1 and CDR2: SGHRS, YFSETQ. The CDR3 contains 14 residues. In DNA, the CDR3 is TGCGCCAGCAGCTTGGGAGGACAGGGTTACGAGCAGTACTTC. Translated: CASSLGGQGYEQYF.

The DNA for the CDR3 is TGTGCCAGCAGCCAAGACACAGGGGGCACTGAAGCTTTCTTT. Residues: CASSQDTGGTEAFF. The V gene is TRBV4-2, the J gene TRBJ1-1; 8 bases line up with TRBD1. The germline gives CDR1 LGHNA, CDR2 YNFKEQ. Trimming removed 0 bases from V and 4 bases from J; junction bases left unmatched: 1. The CDR3 runs to 14 residues.

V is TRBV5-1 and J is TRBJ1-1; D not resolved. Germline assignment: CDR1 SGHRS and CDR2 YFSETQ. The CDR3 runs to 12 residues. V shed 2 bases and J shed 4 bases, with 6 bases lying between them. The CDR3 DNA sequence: TGCGCCAGCAGCTTCCCGGGCACTGAAGCTTTCTTT. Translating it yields CASSFPGTEAFF.

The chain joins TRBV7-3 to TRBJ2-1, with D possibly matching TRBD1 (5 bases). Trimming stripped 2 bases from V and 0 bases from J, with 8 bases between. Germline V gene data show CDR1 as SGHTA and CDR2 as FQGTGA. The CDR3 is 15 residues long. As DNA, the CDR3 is TGTGCCAGCAGCTTAGACAGTTACTCCTACAATGAGCAGTTCTTC. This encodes CASSLDSYSYNEQFF. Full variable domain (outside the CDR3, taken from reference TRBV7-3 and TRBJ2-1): GAGVSQTPSNKVTEKGKYVELRCDPISGHTALYWYRQSLGQGPEFLIYFQGTGAADDSGLPNDRFFAVRPEGSVSTLKIQRTERGDSAVYLCASSLDSYSYNEQFFGPGTRLTVL.

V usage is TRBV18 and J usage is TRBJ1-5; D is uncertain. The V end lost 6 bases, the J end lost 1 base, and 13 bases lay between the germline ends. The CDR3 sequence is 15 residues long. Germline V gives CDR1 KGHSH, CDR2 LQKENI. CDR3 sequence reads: CASSPVGNSNQPQHF. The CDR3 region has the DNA TGTGCCAGCTCCCCGGTAGGGAACAGCAATCAGCCCCAGCATTTT.

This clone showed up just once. The CDR3 loop reads CAISEGRRGGGKAFF. CDR3 bases: TGTGCCATCAGTGAAGGTCGCAGGGGAGGTGGAAAAGCTTTCTTT. The rearrangement joins TRBV10-3 to TRBJ1-1, with a tentative D call TRBD1 (6 bases). V lost 3 bases to trimming and J lost 9 bases, with 20 bases between them. The length of the CDR3 is 15 residues. CDR1 is ENHRY and CDR2 is SYGVKD in the germline V gene.

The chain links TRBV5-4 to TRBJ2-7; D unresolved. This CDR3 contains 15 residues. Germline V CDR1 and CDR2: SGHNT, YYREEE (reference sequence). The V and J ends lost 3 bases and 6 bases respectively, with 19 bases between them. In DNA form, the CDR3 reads TGTGCCAGCAGCTGGGAAAGCGCGCCTCAGCTCGAGCAGTACTTC. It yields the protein CASSWESAPQLEQYF.

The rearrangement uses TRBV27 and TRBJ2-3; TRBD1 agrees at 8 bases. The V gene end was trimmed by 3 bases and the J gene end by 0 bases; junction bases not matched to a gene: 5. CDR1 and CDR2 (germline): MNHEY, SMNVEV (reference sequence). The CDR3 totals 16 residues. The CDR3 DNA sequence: TGTGCCAGCAGTTTGCGGACAGGGATAAGCACAGATACGCAGTATTTT. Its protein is CASSLRTGISTDTQYF.

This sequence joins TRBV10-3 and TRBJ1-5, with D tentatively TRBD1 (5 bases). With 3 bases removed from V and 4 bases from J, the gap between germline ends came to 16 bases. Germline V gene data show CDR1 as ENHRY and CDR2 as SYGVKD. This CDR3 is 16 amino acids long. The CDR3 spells CAISDPGTRANQPQHF. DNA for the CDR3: TGTGCCATCAGTGATCCCGGGACCCGGGCAAATCAGCCCCAGCATTTT.

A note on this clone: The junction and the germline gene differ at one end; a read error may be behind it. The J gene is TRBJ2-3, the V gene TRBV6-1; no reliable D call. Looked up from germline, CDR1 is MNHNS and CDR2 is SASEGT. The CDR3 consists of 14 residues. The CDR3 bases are TGTGCCAGCAGTGAAACCCCGGGCACGGATACGCAGTATTTT. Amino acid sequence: CASSETPGTDTQYF.

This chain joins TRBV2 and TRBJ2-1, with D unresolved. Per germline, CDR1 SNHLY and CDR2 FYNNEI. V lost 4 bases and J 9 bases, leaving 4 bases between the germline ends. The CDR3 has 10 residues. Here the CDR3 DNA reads TGTGCCAGCAGTGGGAGTGAGCAGTTCTTC. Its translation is CASSGSEQFF.

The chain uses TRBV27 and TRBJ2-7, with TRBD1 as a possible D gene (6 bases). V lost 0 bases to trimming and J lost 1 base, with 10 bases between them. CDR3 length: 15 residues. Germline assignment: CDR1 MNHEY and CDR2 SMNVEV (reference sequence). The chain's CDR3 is CASSLSGQWSYEQYF. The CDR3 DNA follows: TGTGCCAGCAGTTTATCAGGACAGTGGTCCTACGAGCAGTACTTC.

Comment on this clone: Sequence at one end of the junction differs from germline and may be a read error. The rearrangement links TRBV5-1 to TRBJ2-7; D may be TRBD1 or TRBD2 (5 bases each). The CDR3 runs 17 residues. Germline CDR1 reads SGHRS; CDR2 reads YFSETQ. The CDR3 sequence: CASSLPQGSGTSDEQYF. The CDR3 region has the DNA TGCGCCAGCAGCCTACCTCAGGGCAGCGGTACCTCCGACGAGCAGTACTTC. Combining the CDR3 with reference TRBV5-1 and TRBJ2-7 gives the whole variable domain KAGVTQTPRYLIKTRGQQVTLSCSPISGHRSVSWYQQTPGQGLQFLFEYFSETQRNKGNFPGRFSGRQFSNSRSEMNVSTLELGDSALYLCASSLPQGSGTSDEQYFGPGTRLTVT.

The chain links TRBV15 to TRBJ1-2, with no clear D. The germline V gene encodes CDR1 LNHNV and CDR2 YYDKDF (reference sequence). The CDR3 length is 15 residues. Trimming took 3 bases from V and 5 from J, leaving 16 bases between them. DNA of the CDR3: TGTGCCACCAGCAGCGCATGGGTTGTTGGGTATGGCTACACCTTC. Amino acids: CATSSAWVVGYGYTF.

CDR3: CASSRSGGTEQYF. CDR3 bases: TGTGCCAGCAGCCGATCGGGAGGGACCGAGCAGTACTTC. The chain links TRBV5-5 to TRBJ2-7; 8 nucleotides agree with TRBD2. V lost 4 bases and J lost 6; bases outside the gene matches: 6. The germline CDR1 and CDR2 sequences are SGHKS and YYEKEE (reference sequence). The CDR3 extends over 13 amino acids.

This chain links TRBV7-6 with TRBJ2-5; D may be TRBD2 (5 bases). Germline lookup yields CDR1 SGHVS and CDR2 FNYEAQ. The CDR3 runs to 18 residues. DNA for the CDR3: TGTGTACTGCCCTTCCCCTGTGGTGTGGGGAGCATGAAAGAGACCCAGTACTTC. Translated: CVLPFPCGVGSMKETQYF.

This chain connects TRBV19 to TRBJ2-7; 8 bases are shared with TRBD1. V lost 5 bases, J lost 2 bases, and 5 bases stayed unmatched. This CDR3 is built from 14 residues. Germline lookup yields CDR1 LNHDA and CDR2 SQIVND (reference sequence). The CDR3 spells CASSSGQGTYEQYF. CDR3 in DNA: TGTGCCAGTAGTTCCGGACAGGGAACCTACGAGCAGTACTTC.

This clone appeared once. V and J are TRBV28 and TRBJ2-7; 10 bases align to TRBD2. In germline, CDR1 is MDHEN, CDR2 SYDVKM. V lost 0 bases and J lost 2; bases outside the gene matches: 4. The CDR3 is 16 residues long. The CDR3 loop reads CASSLWGLASPYEQYF. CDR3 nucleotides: TGTGCCAGCAGTTTATGGGGACTAGCGTCTCCCTACGAGCAGTACTTC.

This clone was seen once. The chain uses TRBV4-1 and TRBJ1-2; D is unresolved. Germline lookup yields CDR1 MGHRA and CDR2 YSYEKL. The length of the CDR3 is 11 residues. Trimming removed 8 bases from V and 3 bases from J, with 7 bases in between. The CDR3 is CASGEYYGYTF. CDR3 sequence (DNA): TGCGCCAGCGGGGAATACTATGGCTACACCTTC.

This chain's CDR3 is CATSEHFGTTGELFF. The CDR3 coding sequence is TGTGCCACCAGTGAGCATTTTGGGACCACCGGGGAGCTGTTTTTT. This chain links TRBV24-1 with TRBJ2-2; the D call may be TRBD1 or TRBD2 (5 bases each). The ends were cut back, 4 bases at V and 4 bases at J, with 12 bases in the middle. This CDR3 has 15 residues. Per the germline V gene, CDR1 is KGHDR and CDR2 is SFDVKD.

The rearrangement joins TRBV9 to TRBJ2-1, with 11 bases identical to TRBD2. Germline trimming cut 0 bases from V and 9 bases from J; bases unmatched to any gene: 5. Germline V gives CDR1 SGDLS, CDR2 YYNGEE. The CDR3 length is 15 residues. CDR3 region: CASSVGDSGRAEQFF. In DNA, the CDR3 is TGTGCCAGCAGCGTAGGCGATAGCGGGAGGGCTGAGCAGTTCTTC.

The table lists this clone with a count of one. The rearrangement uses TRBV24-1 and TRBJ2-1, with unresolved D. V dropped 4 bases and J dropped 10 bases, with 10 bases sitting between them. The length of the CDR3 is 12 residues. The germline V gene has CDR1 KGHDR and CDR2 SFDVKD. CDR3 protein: CATSESFGEQFF. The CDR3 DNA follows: TGTGCCACCAGTGAGAGTTTCGGAGAGCAGTTCTTC.

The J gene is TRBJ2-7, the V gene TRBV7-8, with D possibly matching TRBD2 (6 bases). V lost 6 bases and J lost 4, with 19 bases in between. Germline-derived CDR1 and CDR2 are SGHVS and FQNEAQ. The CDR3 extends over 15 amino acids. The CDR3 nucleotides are TGTGCCAGCAGAGGGAATAGCGGCAAGATATACGAGCAGTACTTC. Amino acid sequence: CASRGNSGKIYEQYF.

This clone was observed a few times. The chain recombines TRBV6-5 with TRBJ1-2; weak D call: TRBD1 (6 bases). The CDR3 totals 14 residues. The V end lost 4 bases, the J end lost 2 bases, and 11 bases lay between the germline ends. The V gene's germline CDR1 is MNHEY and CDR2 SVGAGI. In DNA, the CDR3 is TGTGCCAGCAGTTCCAAAGGGGGGAACTATGGCTACACCTTC. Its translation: CASSSKGGNYGYTF.

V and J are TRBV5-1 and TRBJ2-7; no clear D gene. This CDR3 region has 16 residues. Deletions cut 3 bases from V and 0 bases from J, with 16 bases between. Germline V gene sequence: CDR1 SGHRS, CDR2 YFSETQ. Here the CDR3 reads CASSWRLKTSSYEQYF. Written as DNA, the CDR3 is TGCGCCAGCAGCTGGAGACTGAAGACCAGCTCCTACGAGCAGTACTTC.

The CDR3 region is CSASSTDRVTEQYF. The CDR3 bases are TGCAGCGCTAGCTCAACGGACAGGGTGACCGAGCAGTACTTC. V is TRBV29-1 and J is TRBJ2-7, with 8 bases matching TRBD1. This CDR3 region has 14 residues. Germline values: CDR1 SQVTM, CDR2 ANQGSEA. The junction had 14 bases not matched to a gene; V was cut back by 7 bases and J by 6 bases.

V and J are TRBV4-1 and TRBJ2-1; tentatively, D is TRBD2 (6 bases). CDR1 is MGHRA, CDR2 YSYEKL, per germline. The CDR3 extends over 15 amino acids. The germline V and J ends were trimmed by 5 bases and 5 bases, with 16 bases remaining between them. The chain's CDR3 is CASSSPPDYDNEQFF. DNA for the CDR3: TGCGCCAGCAGCAGCCCACCGGACTACGACAATGAGCAGTTCTTC.